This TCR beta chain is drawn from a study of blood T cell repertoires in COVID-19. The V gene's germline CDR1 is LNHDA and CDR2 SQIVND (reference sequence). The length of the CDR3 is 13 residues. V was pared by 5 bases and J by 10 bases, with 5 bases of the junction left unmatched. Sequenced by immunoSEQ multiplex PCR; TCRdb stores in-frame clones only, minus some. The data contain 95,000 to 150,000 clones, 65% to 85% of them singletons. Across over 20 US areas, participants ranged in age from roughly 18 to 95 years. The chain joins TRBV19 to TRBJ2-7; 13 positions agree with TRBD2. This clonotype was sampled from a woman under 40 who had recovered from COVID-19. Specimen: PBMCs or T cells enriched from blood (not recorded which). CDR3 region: CASSSGLAGDQYF. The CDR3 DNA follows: TGTGCCAGTAGTTCCGGACTAGCGGGAGATCAGTACTTC.